This T cell receptor beta chain was sequenced in a study of chemoradiotherapy in HPV16-positive cancers. V lost 6 bases and J 5 bases, leaving 15 bases between the germline ends. CDR3 size: 14 residues. In germline, CDR1 is SGHTS, CDR2 YDEGEE. Clones were sequenced by immunoSEQ multiplex PCR, and TCRdb holds only the in-frame ones, with some missing. The sample lists 15,000 to 20,000 clones, nearly 90% seen once, with 2% to 2.5% in the top ten. This specimen consisted of blood, obtained from a patient who underwent chemoradiotherapy. The chain couples TRBV5-8 to TRBJ1-5; no clear D. This TCR derives from a human donor with HPV-associated anogenital cancer. The CDR3 here is CASTALEGYQPQHF. In nucleotides, the CDR3 is TGTGCCAGCACCGCCCTGGAGGGTTATCAGCCCCAGCATTTT.